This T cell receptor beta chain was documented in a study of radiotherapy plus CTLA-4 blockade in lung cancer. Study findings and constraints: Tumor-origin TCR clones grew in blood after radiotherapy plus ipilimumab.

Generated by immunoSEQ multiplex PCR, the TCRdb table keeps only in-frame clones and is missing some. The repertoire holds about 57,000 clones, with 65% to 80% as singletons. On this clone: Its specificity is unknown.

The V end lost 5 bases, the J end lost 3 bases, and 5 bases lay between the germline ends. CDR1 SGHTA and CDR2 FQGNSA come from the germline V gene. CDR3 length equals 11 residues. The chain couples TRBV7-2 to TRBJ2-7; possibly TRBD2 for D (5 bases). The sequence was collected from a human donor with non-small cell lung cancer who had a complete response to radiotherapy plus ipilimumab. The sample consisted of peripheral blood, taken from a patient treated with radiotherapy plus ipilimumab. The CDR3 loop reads CASSRDYEQYF. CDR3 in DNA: TGTGCCAGCAGCCGGGACTACGAGCAGTACTTC. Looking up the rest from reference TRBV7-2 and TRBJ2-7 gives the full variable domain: GAGVSQSPSNKVTEKGKDVELRCDPISGHTALYWYRQSLGQGLEFLIYFQGNSAPDKSGLPSDRFSAERTGGSVSTLTIQRTQQEDSAVYLCASSRDYEQYFGPGTRLTVT.